This entry features one T cell receptor (beta chain) sequence. Antigen: not known. Unique molecular identifiers were used to barcode this TCRbeta library. TCRdb re-analysed the PCR reads in MiXCR, keeping a single row per CDR3 protein. The data contain 200,000 to 300,000 distinct CDR3 sequences, about 25% of them singletons. The record originates from a study of T-cell reconstitution after alpha-beta-depleted transplantation in children. Study-level results: When one year had passed after transplant, most T-cell counts and diversity came from newly produced T cells. Reports say that about two months after transplant, the alpha-beta T cells came out of several hundred graft clones that had expanded.

With V trimmed by 3 bases and J by 2 bases, 3 bases remained unmatched. Germline V gene lookup returns CDR1 MDHEN and CDR2 SYDVKM. The CDR3 loop spans 14 amino acids. This chain links TRBV28 with TRBJ2-7; 8 positions match TRBD1. The specimen was PBMCs, collected before TCRalphabeta/CD19-depleted stem cell transplant. The TCR was taken from a girl aged 2 to 10 with Fanconi anemia, due to receive a stem cell transplant. The DNA for the CDR3 is TGTGCCAGCAGTTTCGCACAGGGGGCCTACGAGCAGTACTTC. Translating gives CASSFAQGAYEQYF.